Below, 20 T cell receptor beta chains from the same sample are listed, as sequenced in a study of OX40 agonist ivuxolimab in advanced cancers. TCRdb keeps only in-frame clones here, not all; method: immunoSEQ multiplex PCR. The sample consists of about 70,000 clones, almost 90% of them appearing once. The sequenced sample was CD4+ or CD8+ T cells sorted from blood, obtained in a trial of the OX40 agonist ivuxolimab. The receptors come from an adult with an advanced solid tumor such as melanoma, head and neck, liver or kidney cancer.

The chain combines TRBV6-1 with TRBJ1-3; 8 positions match TRBD1. This CDR3 comprises 15 residues. The J segment lost 0 bases and the V segment lost 4 bases, leaving 2 bases of the junction unmatched. In germline, CDR1 is MNHNS, CDR2 SASEGT. CDR3 sequence (DNA): TGTGCCAGCAGTGGGGACAGGAGCTCTGGAAACACCATATATTTT. It translates to CASSGDRSSGNTIYF.

This clone was counted a single time. The V call is TRBV2, the J call TRBJ2-7; D possibly matches TRBD1 or TRBD2 (6 bases each). This CDR3 has 17 residues. Germline V lookup: CDR1 SNHLY, CDR2 FYNNEI. V dropped 5 bases and J dropped 5 bases, with 25 bases sitting between them. This CDR3 reads CASSTTVDGGRVDEQYF. CDR3 DNA: TGTGCCAGCAGTACGACTGTGGACGGGGGCAGGGTGGACGAGCAGTACTTC.

The chain uses TRBV30 and TRBJ2-1; D possibly matches TRBD1 or TRBD2 (5 bases each). The germline V gene encodes CDR1 GTSNPN and CDR2 SVGIG (reference sequence). The ends were cut back, 1 base at V and 3 bases at J, with 13 bases in the middle. This CDR3 has 15 residues. The CDR3 nucleotides are TGTGCCTGGAGTGGGGACCCGGCAGGCTACAATGAGCAGTTCTTC. It yields the protein CAWSGDPAGYNEQFF.

CDR3 region: CASMGGEPSGNTIYF. The CDR3 nucleotides read TGTGCCAGCATGGGGGGTGAACCCTCTGGAAACACCATATATTTT. The chain uses TRBV28 and TRBJ1-3; a weak D match, TRBD1 (5 bases). This CDR3 is built from 15 residues. Germline lookup yields CDR1 MDHEN and CDR2 SYDVKM. V lost 7 bases and J 0 bases, leaving 13 bases between the germline ends.

This chain connects TRBV7-9 to TRBJ1-1; 9 nucleotides match TRBD1. The V and J ends lost 4 bases and 5 bases, in that order; junction bases with no gene match: 5. This CDR3 region has 14 residues. Germline V lookup: CDR1 SEHNR, CDR2 FQNEAQ (reference sequence). CDR3 sequence (DNA): TGTGCCAGCAGCTCGAGGGACAGGGCGACTGAAGCTTTCTTT. It translates to CASSSRDRATEAFF.

The chain combines TRBV5-1 with TRBJ2-5, with 7 positions matching TRBD1. J gave up 4 bases and V 1 base, and 7 bases lay outside the gene matches. The CDR3 is made up of 15 amino acids. The germline gives CDR1 SGHRS, CDR2 YFSETQ. The CDR3 sequence is CASSLSVTGRETQYF. In nucleotides, the CDR3 is TGCGCCAGCAGCTTGTCCGTGACAGGGAGAGAGACCCAGTACTTC.

The count of this clone is one. The CDR3 loop reads CASSRDRANEQFF. DNA for the CDR3: TGTGCCAGCAGTCGGGACAGGGCCAATGAGCAGTTCTTC. V is TRBV28 and J is TRBJ2-1; 9 nucleotides match TRBD1. CDR1 is MDHEN and CDR2 is SYDVKM in the germline V gene. The CDR3 is made up of 13 amino acids. With 5 bases clipped from V and 6 bases from J, the junction kept 2 bases outside the gene matches.

The chain has TRBV25-1 and TRBJ2-1, with TRBD2 matching over 10 bases. This CDR3 region has 16 residues. Per germline, CDR1 MGHDK and CDR2 SYGVNS. The ends lost 2 bases at V and 4 bases at J; junction bases unmatched: 5. This CDR3 is CASSEGGSGGYNEQFF. The CDR3 coding sequence is TGTGCCAGCAGTGAAGGCGGTAGCGGGGGGTACAATGAGCAGTTCTTC.

Points on this clone: This CDR3 is also generated by other DNA sequences in the sample. This chain's CDR3 is CASSPDRDQPQHF. CDR3 in DNA: TGTGCCAGCAGCCCGGACAGGGATCAGCCCCAGCATTTT. The chain joins TRBV7-2 to TRBJ1-5; 8 nucleotides match TRBD1. V lost 5 bases to trimming and J lost 5 bases; unmatched junction nucleotides: 2. This CDR3 has 13 amino acids. Germline lookup yields CDR1 SGHTA and CDR2 FQGNSA.

V is TRBV7-8 and J is TRBJ2-2; TRBD1 aligns across 7 bases. CDR1 is SGHVS and CDR2 is FQNEAQ in the germline V gene. The ends lost 5 bases at V and 3 bases at J; junction bases unmatched: 6. This CDR3 has 15 amino acids. The CDR3 protein is CASSPRQGDTGELFF. CDR3 DNA: TGTGCCAGCAGCCCCCGACAGGGAGACACCGGGGAGCTGTTTTTT.

The chain couples TRBV6-5 to TRBJ2-7; 11 bases line up with TRBD2. V gave up 4 bases and J gave up 5 bases; unmatched junction bases: 4. CDR1 and CDR2 (germline): MNHEY, SVGAGI. This CDR3 is built from 14 residues. The CDR3 DNA reads as TGTGCCAGCAGTTCACTAGCGGGAGTCCACGAGCAGTACTTC. Amino acid sequence: CASSSLAGVHEQYF.

This clone is a singleton in its sample. This chain uses TRBV6-5 with TRBJ2-1; 9 nucleotides match TRBD1. The trim removed 5 bases at V and 7 bases at J, leaving 9 bases unmatched. This CDR3 spans 15 amino acids. CDR1 MNHEY and CDR2 SVGAGI come from the germline V gene. The DNA for the CDR3 is TGTGCCAGCAGTAATGCGGGACAGGGAAAAAATGAGCAGTTCTTC. Its protein is CASSNAGQGKNEQFF.

The sample holds one count of this clone. Other DNA variants within this sample encode the same CDR3. CDR3 sequence (DNA): TGTGCCAGCAGCTTAACCGGGGGCACAGATACGCAGTATTTT. Translated, it gives CASSLTGGTDTQYF. J is TRBJ2-3 and V is TRBV7-3; the D gene is possibly TRBD2 (5 bases). V lost 0 bases and J 1 base, leaving 5 bases between the germline ends. Germline V gene data show CDR1 as SGHTA and CDR2 as FQGTGA. The CDR3 has 14 amino acids.

This chain connects TRBV19 to TRBJ2-6; possible D gene TRBD1, 5 bases. Germline V gene lookup returns CDR1 LNHDA and CDR2 SQIVND (reference sequence). The CDR3 contains 17 residues. V gave up 0 bases and J gave up 4 bases, with 13 bases separating them. CDR3 bases: TGTGCCAGTAGTATAGAAGGTTGGGGCGGCGGGGCCAACGTCCTGACTTTC. Translation: CASSIEGWGGGANVLTF.

The chain is built from TRBV15 and TRBJ1-6; D gene unclear. This CDR3 region has 15 residues. Germline CDR1 reads LNHNV; CDR2 reads YYDKDF (reference sequence). V lost 0 bases to trimming and J lost 8 bases, with 11 bases between them. CDR3 nucleotides: TGTGCCACCAGCAGAGAGGGCAGGTCTGATTCACCCCTCCACTTT. As protein: CATSREGRSDSPLHF.

The chain has TRBV15 and TRBJ1-1, with 8 bases aligning to TRBD1. Per germline, CDR1 LNHNV and CDR2 YYDKDF (reference sequence). Losses at the gene ends were 4 bases for V and 4 bases for J; bases not matched to a gene: 5. CDR3 size: 14 residues. CDR3 sequence reads: CATSKGQGFTEAFF. In DNA, the CDR3 is TGTGCCACCAGCAAAGGACAGGGCTTCACTGAAGCTTTCTTT.

The V gene is TRBV27, the J gene TRBJ2-6; no clear D. The CDR3 has 15 amino acids. The V and J ends lost 0 bases and 1 base respectively, with 4 bases between them. The germline V gene encodes CDR1 MNHEY and CDR2 SMNVEV (reference sequence). The CDR3 protein is CASSLSWSGANVLTF. DNA for the CDR3: TGTGCCAGCAGTTTATCGTGGTCTGGGGCCAACGTCCTGACTTTC.

The CDR3 nucleotides read TGTGCCAGCAGTAAGACAGGCGCTTCTAATGAAAAACTGTTTTTT. This codes for CASSKTGASNEKLFF. V usage is TRBV2 and J usage is TRBJ1-4; D possibly corresponds to TRBD1 (6 bases). The germline V gene has CDR1 SNHLY and CDR2 FYNNEI. The CDR3 has 15 amino acids. The V end was cut by 5 bases, the J end by 3 bases, with 13 bases between.

Concerning this clone: Relative to the germline gene, one junction end is altered; a read error may explain this. The gene calls are TRBV7-7 and TRBJ2-5, with 7 bases aligning to TRBD2. Germline V CDR1 and CDR2: SSHAT, FNYEAQ (reference sequence). This CDR3 is 15 amino acids long. CDR3 loop: CASSSRGGQQETQYF. CDR3 nucleotides: TGTGCTAGCAGCTCCCGCGGGGGTCAGCAAGAGACCCAGTACTTC.

This clone is a singleton in its sample. The V and J genes are TRBV4-1 and TRBJ2-7; 7 positions agree with TRBD1. J was trimmed by 4 bases and V by 0 bases; bases with no gene match: 6. Looked up from germline, CDR1 is MGHRA and CDR2 is YSYEKL. The CDR3 runs 15 residues. The CDR3 is CASSQDMTGRYEQYF. The CDR3 region has the DNA TGCGCCAGCAGCCAAGATATGACAGGGCGGTACGAGCAGTACTTC.